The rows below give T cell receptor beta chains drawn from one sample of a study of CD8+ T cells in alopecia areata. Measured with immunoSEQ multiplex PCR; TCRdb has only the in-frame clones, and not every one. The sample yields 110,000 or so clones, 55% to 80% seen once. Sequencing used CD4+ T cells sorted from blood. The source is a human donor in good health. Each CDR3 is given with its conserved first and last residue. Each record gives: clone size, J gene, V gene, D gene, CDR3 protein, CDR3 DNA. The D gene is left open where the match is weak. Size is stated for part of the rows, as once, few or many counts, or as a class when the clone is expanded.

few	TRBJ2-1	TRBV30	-	CAWSSKSSYNEQFF	TGTGCCTGGAGTTCTAAGAGCTCCTACAATGAGCAGTTCTTC
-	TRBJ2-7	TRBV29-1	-	CSVGDVKQYF	TGCAGCGTCGGGGATGTCAAGCAGTACTTC
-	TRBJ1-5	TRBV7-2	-	CASSSLGGPQHF	TGTGCCAGCAGCTCCCTCGGGGGGCCCCAGCATTTT
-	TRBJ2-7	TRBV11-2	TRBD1	CASSKNRGLDEQYF	TGTGCCAGCAGCAAAAACAGGGGGTTGGACGAGCAGTACTTC
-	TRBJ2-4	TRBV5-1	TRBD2	CASSPSGGENIQYF	TGCGCCAGCAGCCCCAGCGGGGGAGAAAACATTCAGTACTTC
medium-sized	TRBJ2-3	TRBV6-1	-	CASSGQSGADTQYF	TGTGCCAGCAGTGGACAGTCCGGCGCAGATACGCAGTATTTT
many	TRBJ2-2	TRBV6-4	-	CASSPDSAGELFF	TGTGCCAGCAGTCCTGACTCCGCCGGGGAGCTGTTTTTT
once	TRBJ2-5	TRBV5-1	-	CASSFSQPETQYF	TGCGCCAGCAGCTTTTCCCAGCCAGAGACCCAGTACTTC
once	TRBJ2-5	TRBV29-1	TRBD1	CSALDRGRGETQYF	TGCAGCGCCTTGGACAGGGGGCGAGGTGAGACCCAGTACTTC
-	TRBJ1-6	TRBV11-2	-	CASSFLGGSYNSPLHF	TGTGCCAGCAGCTTTCTAGGGGGCTCCTATAATTCACCCCTCCACTTT
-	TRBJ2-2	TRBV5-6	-	CASSSLGYTGELFF	TGTGCCAGCAGCTCCTTGGGGTACACCGGGGAGCTGTTTTTT
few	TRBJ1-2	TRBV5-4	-	CASSTYRSGYTF	TGTGCCAGCAGCACCTACAGGAGCGGCTACACCTTC
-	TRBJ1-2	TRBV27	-	CASSRQGNYGYTF	TGTGCCAGCAGTCGTCAGGGTAACTATGGCTACACCTTC
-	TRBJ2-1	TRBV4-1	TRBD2	CASSLWEGGIPGLAAKYNEQFF	TGCGCCAGCAGCCTCTGGGAAGGTGGTATTCCGGGACTAGCGGCAAAATACAATGAGCAGTTCTTC
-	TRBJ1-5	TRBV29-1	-	CTRALYSNQPQHF	TGCACCCGGGCGCTTTATAGCAATCAGCCCCAGCATTTT
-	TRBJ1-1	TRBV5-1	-	CASSLVVDTEAFF	TGCGCCAGCAGCTTGGTTGTGGACACTGAAGCTTTCTTT
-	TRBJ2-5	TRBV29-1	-	CTTSFQETQYF	TGCACAACTAGCTTCCAAGAGACCCAGTACTTC
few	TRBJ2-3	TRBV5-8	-	CASSFGGSDTQYF	TGTGCCAGCAGCTTCGGCGGATCGGATACGCAGTATTTT
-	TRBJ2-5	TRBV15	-	CATSRGGNQETQYF	TGTGCCACCAGCAGAGGAGGGAACCAAGAGACCCAGTACTTC
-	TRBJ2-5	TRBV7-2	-	CASSLNPSAEGTQYF	TGTGCCAGCAGCTTAAACCCCTCAGCCGAAGGGACCCAGTACTTC
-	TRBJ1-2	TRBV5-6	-	CASSSRGTESTLYGYTF	TGTGCCAGCAGCTCCAGAGGGACGGAGTCAACTCTCTATGGCTACACCTTC
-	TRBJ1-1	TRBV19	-	CASTRNTKNTEAFF	TGTGCCAGTACCCGGAATACAAAGAACACTGAAGCTTTCTTT
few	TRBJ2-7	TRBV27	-	CASRPFGQGNYEQYF	TGTGCCAGCCGACCGTTCGGTCAGGGGAACTACGAGCAGTACTTC
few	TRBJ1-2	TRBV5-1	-	CASSLGLGYTF	TGCGCCAGCAGCTTGGGGCTTGGCTACACCTTC
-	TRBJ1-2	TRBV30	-	CACARDIPTNYGYTF	TGTGCCTGTGCCAGGGACATACCAACTAACTATGGCTACACCTTC